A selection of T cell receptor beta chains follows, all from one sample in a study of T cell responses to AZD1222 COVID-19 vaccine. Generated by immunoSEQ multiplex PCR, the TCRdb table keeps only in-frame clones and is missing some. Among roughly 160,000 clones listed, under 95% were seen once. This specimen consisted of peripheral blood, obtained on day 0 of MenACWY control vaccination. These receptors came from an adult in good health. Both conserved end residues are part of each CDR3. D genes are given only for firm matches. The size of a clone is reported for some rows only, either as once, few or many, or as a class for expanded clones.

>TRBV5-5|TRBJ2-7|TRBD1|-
CASSSDRVDEQYF
TGTGCCAGCAGCTCGGACAGGGTAGACGAGCAGTACTTC
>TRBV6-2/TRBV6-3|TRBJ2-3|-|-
CASSLADTQYF
TGTGCCAGCAGTTTAGCCGATACGCAGTATTTT
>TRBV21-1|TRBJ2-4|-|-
CASSGRVVAPSIQYF
TGTGCCAGCAGCGGCAGGGTGGTGGCGCCTTCAATTCAGTACTTC
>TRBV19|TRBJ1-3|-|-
CASREGSSGNTIYF
TGTGCCAGTAGGGAGGGGTCCTCTGGAAACACCATATATTTT
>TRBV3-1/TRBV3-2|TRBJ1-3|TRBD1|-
CASSPTGATIYF
TGTGCCAGCAGCCCCACAGGGGCCACCATATATTTT
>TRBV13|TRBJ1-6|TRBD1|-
CASSLGQGASSPLHF
TGTGCCAGCAGCTTAGGCCAGGGGGCCAGTTCACCCCTCCACTTT
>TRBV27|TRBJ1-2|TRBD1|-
CASSSQGAGGYTF
TGTGCCAGCAGTTCCCAGGGGGCTGGAGGCTACACCTTC
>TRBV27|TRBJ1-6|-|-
CASSFLTSSYNSPLHF
TGTGCCAGCAGTTTCCTGACCTCCAGCTATAATTCACCCCTCCACTTT
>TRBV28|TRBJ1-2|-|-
CASSLGIPEGSNYGYTF
TGTGCCAGCAGTTTGGGAATCCCTGAGGGCTCGAACTATGGCTACACCTTC
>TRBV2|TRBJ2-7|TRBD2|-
CASSPVAGEYEQYF
TGTGCCAGCAGTCCTGTAGCGGGAGAGTACGAGCAGTACTTC
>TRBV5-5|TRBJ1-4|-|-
CASSWEATNEKLFF
TGTGCCAGCAGCTGGGAAGCAACTAATGAAAAACTGTTTTTT
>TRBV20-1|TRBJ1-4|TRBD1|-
CSASHRGRLGEKLFF
TGCAGTGCTAGTCACAGGGGGAGACTTGGGGAAAAACTGTTTTTT
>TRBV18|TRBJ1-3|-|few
CATLPAGRNTIYF
TGTGCCACCCTACCGGCAGGTCGAAACACCATATATTTT
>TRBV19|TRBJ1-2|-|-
CASSPHQGQGGYTF
TGTGCCAGTAGCCCTCATCAGGGTCAGGGCGGCTACACCTTC
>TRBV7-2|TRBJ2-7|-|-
CASSLGTLREQYF
TGTGCCAGCAGCTTAGGGACTTTGAGGGAGCAGTACTTC
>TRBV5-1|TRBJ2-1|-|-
CASSSTVQVYNEQFF
TGCGCCAGCAGCTCGACGGTGCAGGTCTACAATGAGCAGTTCTTC
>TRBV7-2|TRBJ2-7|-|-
CASSLAGTFYEQYF
TGTGCCAGCAGCTTAGCGGGAACATTTTACGAGCAGTACTTC
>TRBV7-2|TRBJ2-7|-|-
CASSFQSSYEQYF
TGTGCCAGCAGCTTCCAATCCTCCTACGAGCAGTACTTC
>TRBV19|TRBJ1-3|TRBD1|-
CASKGQGSGNTIYF
TGTGCCAGTAAGGGACAGGGATCTGGAAACACCATATATTTT
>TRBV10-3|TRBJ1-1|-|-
CASNSGLRNTEAFF
TGTGCCTCCAACTCGGGACTCCGGAACACTGAAGCTTTCTTT
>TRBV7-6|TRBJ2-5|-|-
CASSLPQETQYF
TGTGCCAGCAGCTTGCCGCAAGAGACCCAGTACTTC
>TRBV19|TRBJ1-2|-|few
CASSAGTSWYGYTF
TGTGCCAGTAGCGCCGGGACTTCTTGGTATGGCTACACCTTC
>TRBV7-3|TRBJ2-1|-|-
CASSPDFVNEQFF
TGTGCCAGCAGCCCCGACTTCGTCAATGAGCAGTTCTTC
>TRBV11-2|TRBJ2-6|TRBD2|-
CASSPLLRTSGIGANVLTF
TGTGCCAGCAGCCCCCTACTCAGGACTAGCGGGATCGGGGCCAACGTCCTGACTTTC
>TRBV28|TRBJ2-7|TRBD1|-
CASSLETGKFYEQYF
TGTGCCAGCAGTTTAGAGACAGGGAAGTTTTACGAGCAGTACTTC
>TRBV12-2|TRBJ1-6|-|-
CASRLSEYNSPLHF
TGTGCAAGTCGCTTATCCGAGTATAATTCACCCCTCCACTTT
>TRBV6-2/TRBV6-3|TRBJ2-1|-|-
CASSQGLLYNEQFF
TGTGCCAGCAGCCAGGGACTCCTATACAATGAGCAGTTCTTC
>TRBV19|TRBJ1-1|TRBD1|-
CANKDRGLDTEAFF
TGTGCCAATAAGGACAGGGGGCTTGACACTGAAGCTTTCTTT
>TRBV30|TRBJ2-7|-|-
CAFGTFRGSSYEQYF
TGTGCCTTTGGAACGTTCAGGGGAAGCTCCTACGAGCAGTACTTC
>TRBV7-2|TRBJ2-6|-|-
CASSLTTGGANVLTF
TGTGCCAGCAGCTTAACTACAGGGGGGGCCAACGTCCTGACTTTC
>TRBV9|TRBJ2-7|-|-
CASSPGGATGTYEQYF
TGTGCCAGCAGCCCAGGGGGGGCAACTGGGACCTACGAGCAGTACTTC
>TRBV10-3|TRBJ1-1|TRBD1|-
CAISDQGAAMAEAFF
TGTGCCATCAGTGATCAGGGGGCCGCGATGGCTGAAGCTTTCTTT
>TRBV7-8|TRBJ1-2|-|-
CASSLLEGANGYTF
TGTGCCAGCAGCTTACTCGAGGGTGCTAATGGCTACACCTTC
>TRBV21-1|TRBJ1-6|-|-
CASSKALLWGGRNSPLHF
TGTGCCAGCAGCAAAGCGCTCTTGTGGGGAGGGAGGAATTCACCCCTCCACTTT
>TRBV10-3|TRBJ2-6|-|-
CATRAGYGANVLTF
TGTGCCACCCGGGCCGGGTACGGGGCCAACGTCCTGACTTTC
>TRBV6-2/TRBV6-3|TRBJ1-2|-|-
CASSPADYGYTF
TGTGCCAGCAGTCCCGCCGATTATGGCTACACCTTC
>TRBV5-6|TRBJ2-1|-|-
CASSLGRDEQFF
TGTGCCAGCAGCTTGGGTCGCGATGAGCAGTTCTTC